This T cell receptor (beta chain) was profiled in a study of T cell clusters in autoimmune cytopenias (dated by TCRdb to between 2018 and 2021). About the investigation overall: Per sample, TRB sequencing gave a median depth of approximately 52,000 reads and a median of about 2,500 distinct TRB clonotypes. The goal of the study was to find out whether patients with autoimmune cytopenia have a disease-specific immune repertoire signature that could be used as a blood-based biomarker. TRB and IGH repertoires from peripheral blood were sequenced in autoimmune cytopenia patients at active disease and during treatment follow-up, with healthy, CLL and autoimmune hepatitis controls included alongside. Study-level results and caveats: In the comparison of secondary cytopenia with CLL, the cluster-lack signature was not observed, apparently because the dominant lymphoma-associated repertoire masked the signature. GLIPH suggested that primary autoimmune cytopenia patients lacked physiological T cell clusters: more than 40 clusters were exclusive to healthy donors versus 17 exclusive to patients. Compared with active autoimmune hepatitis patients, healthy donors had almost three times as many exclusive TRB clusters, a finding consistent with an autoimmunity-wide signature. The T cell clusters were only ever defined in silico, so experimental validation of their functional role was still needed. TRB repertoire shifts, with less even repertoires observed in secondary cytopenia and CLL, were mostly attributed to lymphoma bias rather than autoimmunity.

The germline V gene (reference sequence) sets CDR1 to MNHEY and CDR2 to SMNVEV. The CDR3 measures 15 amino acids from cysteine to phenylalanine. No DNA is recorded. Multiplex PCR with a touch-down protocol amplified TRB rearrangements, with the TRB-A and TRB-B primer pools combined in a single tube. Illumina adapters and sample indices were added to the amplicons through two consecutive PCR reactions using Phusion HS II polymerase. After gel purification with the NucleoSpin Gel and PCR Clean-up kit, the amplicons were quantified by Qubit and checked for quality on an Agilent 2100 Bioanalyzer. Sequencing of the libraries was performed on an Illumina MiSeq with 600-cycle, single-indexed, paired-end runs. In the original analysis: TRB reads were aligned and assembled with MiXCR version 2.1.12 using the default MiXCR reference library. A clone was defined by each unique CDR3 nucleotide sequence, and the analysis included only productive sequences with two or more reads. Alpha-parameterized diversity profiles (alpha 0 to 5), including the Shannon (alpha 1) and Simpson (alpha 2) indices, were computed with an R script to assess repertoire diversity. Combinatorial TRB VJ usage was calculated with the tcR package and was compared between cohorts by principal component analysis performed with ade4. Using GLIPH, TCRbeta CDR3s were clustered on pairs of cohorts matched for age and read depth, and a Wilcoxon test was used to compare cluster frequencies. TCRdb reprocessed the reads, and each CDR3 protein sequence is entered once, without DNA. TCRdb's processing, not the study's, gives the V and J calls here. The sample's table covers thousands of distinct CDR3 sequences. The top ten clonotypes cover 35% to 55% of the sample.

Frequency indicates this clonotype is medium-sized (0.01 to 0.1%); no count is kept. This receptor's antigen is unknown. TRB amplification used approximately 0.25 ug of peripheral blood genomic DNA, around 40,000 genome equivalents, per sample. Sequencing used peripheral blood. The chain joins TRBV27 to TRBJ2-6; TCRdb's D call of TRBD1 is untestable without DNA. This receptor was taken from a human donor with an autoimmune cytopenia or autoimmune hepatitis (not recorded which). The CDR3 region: CASSLIGAGANVLTF.